This T cell receptor beta chain was recovered during a study of cytomegalovirus exposure and HLA in healthy donors. Both 60 Vbeta primers and 13 Jbeta primers went into the PCR. This table comes from immunoSEQ multiplex PCR, and its TCRdb copy is limited to in-frame clones, with some not included. The table lists under 150,000 clones, 70% to 85% of them singletons. This CDR3 has 14 amino acids. Germline values: CDR1 GTSNPN, CDR2 SVGIG (reference sequence). V lost 0 bases and J lost 6, with 12 bases in between. Sequenced: PBMCs. The receptor was isolated from a male donor in good health and CMV-seronegative. The genes are TRBV30 and TRBJ2-1; tentatively, D is TRBD2 (6 bases). In DNA form, the CDR3 reads TGTGCCTGGAGTGTAGGGGACTCAACCAATGAGCAGTTCTTC. Its protein product is CAWSVGDSTNEQFF.